This entry lists 31 T cell receptor beta chains sequenced from one sample in a study of response to subunit inactivated influenza vaccine (dated by TCRdb to the late 2010s). Library preparation employed RT-PCR. Reads for this sample came from an Illumina HiSeq 2500. TCRdb trimmed public reads at Q25 via fastp, called clones via MiXCR and kept in-frame beta chains. Rows merge per CDR3 protein into single entries with the most common DNA and genes. For this sample the table gives 450,000 to 600,000 distinct CDR3 sequences, of which about 7.2% were detected only once. 13% of the sample is taken by the ten largest. The material sequenced was PBMCs from blood, taken around 25 months after vaccination. Receptors were obtained from a man between 50 and 70 years old who received an inactivated influenza vaccine. Donor details come from another sample of the same person, matched by shared clones.

The J gene is TRBJ2-7, the V gene TRBV28; maybe TRBD1 (6 bases). Between the trimmed V and J ends, which lost 3 bases and 4 bases, there was a span of 16 bases. This CDR3 spans 15 amino acids. Germline V CDR1 and CDR2: MDHEN, SYDVKM. The CDR3 DNA reads TGTGCCAGCAGTTTCGGTGGCAGGGGTGTGTACGAGCAGTACTTC. As protein: CASSFGGRGVYEQYF.

Remarks on this clonotype: A read error may produce the germline difference seen at one junction end. V and J are TRBV3-1 and TRBJ2-7; D not certain. Germline assignment: CDR1 LGHDT and CDR2 YNNKEL (reference sequence). The CDR3 extends over 13 amino acids. The CDR3 region is CANSLDLHNEQYF. The CDR3 DNA is TGTGCCAACAGCCTCGACCTGCACAACGAGCAGTACTTC.

This clonotype appeared a few times. The chain couples TRBV3-1 to TRBJ1-1, with D possibly matching TRBD1 (5 bases). CDR3 length equals 16 residues. Between the trimmed V and J ends, which lost 1 base and 5 bases, there was a span of 17 bases. CDR1 and CDR2 from the germline V gene are LGHDT and YNNKEL (reference sequence). As DNA, the CDR3 is TGTGCCAGCAGCCAAGTGCCGGGACCTGGAGGGACTGAAGCTTTCTTT. Translation: CASSQVPGPGGTEAFF. Variable domain in full (rest from reference TRBV3-1 and TRBJ1-1): DTAVSQTPKYLVTQMGNDKSIKCEQNLGHDTMYWYKQDSKKFLKIMFSYNNKELIINETVPNRFSPKSPDKAHLNLHINSLELGDSAVYFCASSQVPGPGGTEAFFGQGTRLTVV.

The J gene is TRBJ1-5, the V gene TRBV5-6; the match to TRBD1 covers 8 bases. CDR1 SGHDT and CDR2 YYEEEE come from the germline V gene. With 4 bases clipped from V and 5 bases from J, the junction kept 5 bases outside the gene matches. The CDR3 has 14 residues. CDR3 in DNA: TGTGCCAGCAGCCACGGACAGGGAGATCAGCCCCAGCATTTT. Its protein is CASSHGQGDQPQHF. Variable domain in full (rest from reference TRBV5-6 and TRBJ1-5): DAGVTQSPTHLIKTRGQQVTLRCSPKSGHDTVSWYQQALGQGPQFIFQYYEEEERQRGNFPDRFSGHQFPNYSSELNVNALLLGDSALYLCASSHGQGDQPQHFGDGTRLSIL.

As for this clonotype: A read error may be the cause here, since a much bigger clone is one base away. This sequence joins TRBV12-3 or TRBV12-4 and TRBJ2-1, with 10 bases that match TRBD2. V was clipped by 8 bases and J by 9 bases; unmatched bases: 13. The CDR3 runs 15 residues. The CDR3: CASQPGTSVNSEQFF. Written as DNA, the CDR3 is TGTGCCAGCCAGCCCGGGACTAGCGTGAACTCTGAGCAGTTCTTC.

The CDR3 DNA is TGTGCCACCTCCTCAGGGGCCAATGAGCAGTTCTTC. Encoded protein: CATSSGANEQFF. The V call is TRBV3-1, the J call TRBJ2-1; a weak D match, TRBD1 (6 bases). This CDR3 is built from 12 residues. Germline assignment: CDR1 LGHDT and CDR2 YNNKEL (reference sequence). The germline V and J ends were trimmed by 10 bases and 6 bases, with 13 bases remaining between them.

The CDR3 DNA reads as TGTGCCAGCAGCTTAACTCCTAGCGGGAGGGCCGGGGAGCTGTTTTTT. This translates into CASSLTPSGRAGELFF. This chain joins TRBV5-5 and TRBJ2-2; 12 bases match TRBD2. Trimming cost V 2 bases and J 6 bases; bases outside gene matches: 5. This CDR3 comprises 16 residues. Germline CDR1 and CDR2: SGHKS and YYEKEE (reference sequence).

This clonotype has just a few counts. This chain uses TRBV7-3 with TRBJ2-3; D uncertain. The CDR3 spans 15 residues. Germline V gives CDR1 SGHTA, CDR2 FQGTGA. V was cut by 1 base and J by 8 bases, with 16 bases left in between. CDR3 DNA: TGTGCCAGCAGCTTAAATCCTCTGACCAGTGGTACGCAGTATTTT. It translates to CASSLNPLTSGTQYF.

This clonotype appeared a few times. V gene TRBV6-2 or TRBV6-3 combines with J gene TRBJ2-5, with D unresolved. CDR3 length: 14 amino acids. CDR1 is MNHEY, CDR2 SVGEGT, per germline. The V end lost 0 bases, the J end lost 1 base, and 6 bases lay between the germline ends. The CDR3 region is CASSYSAAQETQYF. The CDR3 nucleotides are TGTGCCAGCAGTTACTCGGCAGCCCAAGAGACCCAGTACTTC.

This chain uses TRBV12-3 or TRBV12-4 with TRBJ2-1; D might be TRBD2 (5 bases). The CDR3 runs to 15 residues. Between the trimmed V and J ends, which lost 4 bases and 4 bases, there was a span of 14 bases. The CDR3 sequence is CASSSGRGIYNEQFF. CDR3 DNA: TGTGCCAGCAGTTCTGGACGGGGAATATACAATGAGCAGTTCTTC.

J is TRBJ1-1 and V is TRBV12-3 or TRBV12-4; D ambiguous. The CDR3 runs 14 residues. V dropped 6 bases and J dropped 5 bases, with 16 bases sitting between them. The CDR3 sequence: CASSPGGRRTEAFF. The CDR3 nucleotides read TGTGCCAGCAGCCCTGGAGGGCGCAGGACTGAAGCTTTCTTT.

This clonotype was detected many times. This rearrangement joins TRBV4-2 to TRBJ2-1, with 8 bases matching TRBD2. There are 15 residues in the CDR3. The V gene's germline CDR1 is LGHNA and CDR2 YNFKEQ. J lost 5 bases, V lost 0 bases, and 3 bases had no gene match. CDR3 in amino acids: CASSQDFGGDNEQFF. Written as DNA, the CDR3 is TGTGCCAGCAGCCAAGATTTCGGGGGGGACAATGAGCAGTTCTTC.

In this sample, this clonotype turned up many times. This chain connects TRBV25-1 to TRBJ2-1; the match to TRBD1 covers 9 bases. The trim removed 5 bases at V and 3 bases at J, leaving 8 bases unmatched. CDR1 and CDR2 (germline): MGHDK, SYGVNS. The length of the CDR3 is 16 residues. CDR3 sequence (DNA): TGTGCCAGCAGTCCCATCTGGGACAGGGACTACAATGAGCAGTTCTTC. Its protein is CASSPIWDRDYNEQFF.

V usage is TRBV27 and J usage is TRBJ1-6, with D hard to call. Trimming pared 0 bases from V and 2 bases from J, leaving 8 bases between. Germline V gene data show CDR1 as MNHEY and CDR2 as SMNVEV (reference sequence). This CDR3 is 16 amino acids long. CDR3 DNA sequence: TGTGCCAGCAGTTTATCGGCCGAAACCTATAATTCACCCCTCCACTTT. This sequence encodes CASSLSAETYNSPLHF.

This clonotype was detected only a few times. The chain recombines TRBV20-1 with TRBJ2-1; perhaps TRBD2 as D (7 bases). V lost 5 bases to trimming and J lost 9 bases, with 11 bases between them. This CDR3 is built from 11 residues. CDR1 DFQATT and CDR2 SNEGSKA come from the germline V gene (reference sequence). CDR3 in amino acids: CSAERGGEQFF. In nucleotides, the CDR3 is TGCAGTGCTGAGAGGGGGGGTGAGCAGTTCTTC.

This clonotype was seen at least ten times. The chain employs TRBV20-1 and TRBJ2-1; D perhaps matches TRBD2 (6 bases). The germline V gene has CDR1 DFQATT and CDR2 SNEGSKA (reference sequence). CDR3 size: 14 residues. The ends were cut back, 0 bases at V and 6 bases at J, with 12 bases in the middle. The DNA for the CDR3 is TGCAGTGCTAGAGATTGGGGCGGGATCAATGAGCAGTTCTTC. This sequence encodes CSARDWGGINEQFF.

This clonotype was seen only a few times. The rearrangement links TRBV7-9 to TRBJ1-2; D gene uncertain. CDR3 length equals 14 residues. The V gene lost 4 bases and the J gene lost 3 bases, with 12 bases spanning the gap. Germline lookup yields CDR1 SEHNR and CDR2 FQNEAQ (reference sequence). In DNA form, the CDR3 reads TGTGCCAGCAGCTCCTCATCTAGCGACTATGGCTACACCTTC. Amino acids: CASSSSSSDYGYTF.

This clonotype was picked up a small number of times. This rearrangement joins TRBV3-1 to TRBJ2-1, with 7 bases that match TRBD1. V shed 0 bases and J 13 bases; nucleotides not matched to a gene: 18. CDR3 size: 17 residues. The germline gives CDR1 LGHDT, CDR2 YNNKEL (reference sequence). CDR3 region: CASSQDLGTWDSQFQFF. CDR3 sequence (DNA): TGTGCCAGCAGCCAAGATTTAGGGACCTGGGACAGCCAGTTCCAGTTCTTC.

At least ten counts were recorded for this clonotype. V and J are TRBV6-5 and TRBJ2-5; D is possibly TRBD2 (5 bases). The V end lost 6 bases, the J end lost 4 bases, and 6 bases lay between the germline ends. Germline V gene lookup returns CDR1 MNHEY and CDR2 SVGAGI. This CDR3 contains 11 residues. CDR3 nucleotide sequence: TGTGCCAGCAGCGGAGGAGAGACCCAGTACTTC. The encoded protein is CASSGGETQYF.

This sequence joins TRBV14 and TRBJ2-3; D assignment may be TRBD1 or TRBD2 (6 bases each). CDR1 and CDR2 (germline): SGHDN, FVKESK. The V gene lost 4 bases and the J gene lost 4 bases, with 27 bases spanning the gap. CDR3 length: 19 amino acids. DNA of the CDR3: TGTGCCAGCAGCCTCCCAGACCCAAAAACTAGGGGGGACGCAGATACGCAGTATTTT. It specifies CASSLPDPKTRGDADTQYF.

This clonotype was observed a handful of times. The genes are TRBV7-9 and TRBJ2-1; D might be TRBD2 (6 bases). CDR3 length: 13 amino acids. Per the germline V gene, CDR1 is SEHNR and CDR2 is FQNEAQ (reference sequence). V dropped 5 bases and J dropped 12 bases, with 17 bases sitting between them. CDR3 nucleotide sequence: TGTGCCAGCAGCCCCGCCCTGGGACTCGGGCAGTTCTTC. Its protein is CASSPALGLGQFF.

The rearrangement links TRBV5-1 to TRBJ2-3; 7 bases map to TRBD2. The CDR3 loop spans 14 amino acids. Per the germline V gene, CDR1 is SGHRS and CDR2 is YFSETQ. With V trimmed by 1 base and J by 6 bases, 5 bases remained unmatched. CDR3 sequence (DNA): TGCGCCAGCAGCTTGTCAGCGGGAAAGGATACGCAGTATTTT. Its protein is CASSLSAGKDTQYF.

This clonotype was detected only a few times. The chain carries TRBV6-5 and TRBJ2-5, with 12 bases fitting TRBD1. CDR1 MNHEY and CDR2 SVGAGI come from the germline V gene. The CDR3 is made up of 18 amino acids. Trimming at V came to 0 bases and at J to 4 bases, leaving 9 bases not matched to a gene. The CDR3: CASSYSFSGQGAGETQYF. DNA for the CDR3: TGTGCCAGCAGTTACTCGTTCTCGGGACAGGGGGCCGGAGAGACCCAGTACTTC.

The chain couples TRBV18 to TRBJ2-2; no clear D gene. CDR3 length equals 16 residues. CDR1 and CDR2 (germline): KGHSH, LQKENI. V lost 2 bases to trimming and J lost 2 bases, with 12 bases between them. CDR3: CASSPAFAANTGELFF. The CDR3 DNA sequence: TGTGCCAGCTCACCAGCGTTTGCCGCTAACACCGGGGAGCTGTTTTTT.

This clonotype was detected a few times. The chain links TRBV30 to TRBJ2-5, with 11 bases matching TRBD2. Germline loops: CDR1 GTSNPN, CDR2 SVGIG (reference sequence). The J segment lost 5 bases and the V segment lost 1 base, leaving 3 bases of the junction unmatched. The CDR3 is 14 residues long. CDR3 DNA: TGTGCCTGGAGTGGACTAGCGGGACGTGAGACCCAGTACTTC. This encodes CAWSGLAGRETQYF.

The rearrangement links TRBV11-2 to TRBJ1-1; 9 bases map to TRBD1. V was clipped by 5 bases and J by 0 bases; unmatched bases: 10. CDR3 length: 17 residues. Germline V gene data show CDR1 as SGHAT and CDR2 as FQNNGV. The CDR3 DNA follows: TGTGCCAGCAGCACGAACAGGGGGCCATTAATGAACACTGAAGCTTTCTTT. Amino acid sequence: CASSTNRGPLMNTEAFF.

This clonotype was counted between two and nine times. This rearrangement joins TRBV11-2 to TRBJ2-3, with 9 bases fitting TRBD2. The CDR3 runs to 16 residues. Germline trimming cut 2 bases from V and 5 bases from J; bases unmatched to any gene: 8. Germline V gene lookup returns CDR1 SGHAT and CDR2 FQNNGV. CDR3 DNA: TGTGCCAGCAGCTTAAGACTAGCGGTGGGGGTAGATACGCAGTATTTT. Its translation is CASSLRLAVGVDTQYF.

This clonotype appeared many times. V and J are TRBV5-1 and TRBJ2-7; TRBD1 agrees at 7 bases. Germline lookup yields CDR1 SGHRS and CDR2 YFSETQ. The CDR3 runs 15 residues. The V and J ends lost 0 bases and 5 bases, in that order; junction bases with no gene match: 8. Here the CDR3 reads CASSLEGAQFHEQYF. The CDR3 coding sequence is TGCGCCAGCAGCTTGGAGGGGGCCCAATTCCACGAGCAGTACTTC.

This clonotype was found a few times. The rearrangement links TRBV30 to TRBJ1-3; D ambiguous. This CDR3 is built from 16 residues. The germline CDR1 and CDR2 sequences are GTSNPN and SVGIG (reference sequence). Trimming removed 0 bases from V and 1 base from J, with 13 bases in between. The chain's CDR3 is CAWSVKGRHSGNTIYF. Here the CDR3 DNA reads TGTGCCTGGAGTGTTAAGGGCAGGCATTCTGGAAACACCATATATTTT. Full variable domain (remainder filled in from reference TRBV30 and TRBJ1-3): SQTIHQWPATLVQPVGSPLSLECTVEGTSNPNLYWYRQAAGRGLQLLFYSVGIGQISSEVPQNLSASRPQDRQFILSSKKLLLSDSGFYLCAWSVKGRHSGNTIYFGEGSWLTVV.

This clonotype was seen a handful of times. The chain employs TRBV6-5 and TRBJ2-3; 11 bases match TRBD2. J was trimmed by 6 bases and V by 4 bases; bases with no gene match: 9. Germline assignment: CDR1 MNHEY and CDR2 SVGAGI. CDR3 size: 16 residues. CDR3 bases: TGTGCCAGCAGTTCCCCGGCTAGCGGGGGGATGGATACGCAGTATTTT. It codes for CASSSPASGGMDTQYF.

This rearrangement joins TRBV24-1 to TRBJ2-2; possibly TRBD1 or TRBD2 for D (5 bases each). The ends were cut back, 7 bases at V and 4 bases at J, with 9 bases in the middle. Germline CDR1 is KGHDR and CDR2 is SFDVKD. CDR3 length equals 13 residues. The CDR3 nucleotides are TGTGCCACCAGGTGGGGGTCCACCGGGGAGCTGTTTTTT. As protein: CATRWGSTGELFF.